The clone carrying this TCR beta chain occurred a few times. Its antigen remains unknown. This CDR3 region has 16 residues. Germline CDR1 reads LGHNA; CDR2 reads YNFKEQ. Germline trimming cut 0 bases from V and 3 bases from J; bases unmatched to any gene: 3. The sample comes from a study of T-cell memory formation after mild COVID-19. Findings and caveats of the study: Researchers found some responding clones in pre-infection memory, a sign that cross-reactive memory joined.

Each CDR3 protein gets one entry after TCRdb re-called the 5' RACE reads with MiXCR. Of just under 50,000 distinct CDR3 sequences listed, more than 10% were seen once; the top ten hold approximately 24%. The sample taken for sequencing was PBMCs or a T cell subset sorted from them (not recorded which). The chain recombines TRBV4-2 with TRBJ1-5; 9 bases match TRBD1. This sequence originates from a man in his late teens or twenties who had mild COVID-19 (a few samples of this study predate the infection). Cell type and time point are not known. The CDR3 is CASSQEQGAYNQPQHF. The DNA for the CDR3 is TGTGCCAGCAGCCAAGAACAGGGGGCTTACAATCAGCCCCAGCATTTT.